These 4 T cell receptor beta chains originate from one sample sequenced in a study of identical twins' blood T cells. TCRdb independently ran MiXCR on the 5' RACE reads; one entry per CDR3 protein. Of 300,000 to 450,000 distinct CDR3 sequences in the sample, roughly 28% were seen once. Sequenced material: PBMCs. These receptors came from a woman aged 18 to 50 in good health.

This clonotype was picked up a small number of times. This chain uses TRBV20-1 with TRBJ1-2; D call uncertain. The V end was cut by 3 bases, the J end by 4 bases, with 12 bases between. The CDR3 extends over 13 amino acids. Germline V gene sequence: CDR1 DFQATT, CDR2 SNEGSKA (reference sequence). The CDR3: CSARSAASYGYTF. As DNA, the CDR3 is TGCAGTGCTAGGTCTGCAGCTAGCTATGGCTACACCTTC.

The chain carries TRBV7-9 and TRBJ1-1; D call uncertain. Trimming left V 7 bases short and J 7 bases short, with 19 bases between. There are 14 residues in the CDR3. Germline V gene lookup returns CDR1 SEHNR and CDR2 FQNEAQ (reference sequence). CDR3 in DNA: TGTGCCAGCACCTATTCGGGATTTTCCGATGAAGCTTTCTTT. It specifies CASTYSGFSDEAFF.

As to this clonotype: One junction end disagrees with the germline gene, perhaps due to a read error. V is TRBV5-1 and J is TRBJ2-1, with a tentative D call TRBD2 (5 bases). The CDR3 is made up of 14 amino acids. Germline V gene lookup returns CDR1 SGHRS and CDR2 YFSETQ. The CDR3 DNA reads as TGCGCCAGCAGCTTGGCCGGAGACTACCATGAGCAGTTCTTC. The encoded protein is CASSLAGDYHEQFF.

This clonotype was seen repeatedly, ten times or more. The chain is built from TRBV19 and TRBJ2-1; D is unresolved. CDR3 size: 15 residues. From germline, CDR1 is LNHDA and CDR2 SQIVND (reference sequence). V lost 0 bases to trimming and J lost 3 bases, with 9 bases between them. The CDR3, as DNA: TGTGCCAGTAGTATAGATTTGGCTATCTACAATGAGCAGTTCTTC. Protein sequence: CASSIDLAIYNEQFF.